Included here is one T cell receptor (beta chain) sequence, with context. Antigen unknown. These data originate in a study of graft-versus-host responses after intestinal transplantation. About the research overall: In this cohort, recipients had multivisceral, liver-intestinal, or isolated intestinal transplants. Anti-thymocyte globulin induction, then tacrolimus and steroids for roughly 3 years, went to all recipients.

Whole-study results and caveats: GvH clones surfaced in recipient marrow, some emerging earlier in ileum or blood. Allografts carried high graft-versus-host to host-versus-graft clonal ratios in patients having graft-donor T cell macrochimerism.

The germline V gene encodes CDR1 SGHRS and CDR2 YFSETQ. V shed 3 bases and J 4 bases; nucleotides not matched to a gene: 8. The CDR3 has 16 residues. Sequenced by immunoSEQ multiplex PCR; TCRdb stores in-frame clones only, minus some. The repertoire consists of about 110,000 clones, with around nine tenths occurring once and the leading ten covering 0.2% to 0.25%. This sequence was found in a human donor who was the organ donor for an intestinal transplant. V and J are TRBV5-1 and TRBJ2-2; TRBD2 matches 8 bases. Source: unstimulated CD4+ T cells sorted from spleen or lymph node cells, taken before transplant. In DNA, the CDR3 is TGCGCCAGCAGCTGGTCCGGGACTAGAGGCACCGGGGAGCTGTTTTTT. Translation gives CASSWSGTRGTGELFF.